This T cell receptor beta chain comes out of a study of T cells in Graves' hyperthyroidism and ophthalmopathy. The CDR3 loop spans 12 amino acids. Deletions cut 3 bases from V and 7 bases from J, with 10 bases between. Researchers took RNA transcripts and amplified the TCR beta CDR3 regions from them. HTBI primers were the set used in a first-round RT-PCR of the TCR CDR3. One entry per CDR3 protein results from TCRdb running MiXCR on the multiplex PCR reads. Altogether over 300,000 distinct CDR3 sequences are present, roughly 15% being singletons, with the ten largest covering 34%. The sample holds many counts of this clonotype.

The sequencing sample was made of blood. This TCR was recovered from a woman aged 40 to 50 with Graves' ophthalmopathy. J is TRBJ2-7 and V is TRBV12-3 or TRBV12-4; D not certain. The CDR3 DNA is TGTGCCAGCAGTTTTCTAGGTGAAGAGCAGTACTTC. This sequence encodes CASSFLGEEQYF.